The 31 T cell receptor beta chains in this list originate from one sample, sequenced in a study of T cells in localized non-small cell lung cancer. Assay used: immunoSEQ multiplex PCR; TCRdb lists only in-frame clones, some missing. The sample consists of approximately 52,000 clones, 80% to 90% of them appearing once. The sample consisted of peripheral blood, taken before any cancer treatment. The origin of the receptors is a male donor aged 60 or over with stage III squamous cell lung carcinoma.

As to this clone: The junction departs from the called germline gene at one end, perhaps through a read error. The rearrangement links TRBV5-1 to TRBJ2-7; TRBD1 matches 7 bases. The CDR3 runs 13 residues. Germline CDR1 SGHRS, CDR2 YFSETQ. CDR3 nucleotides: TGCGCCAGCAGCTTGGCAACTTCCGGGACAGCTATTTTC. Translating gives CASSLATSGTAIF.

The chain couples TRBV18 to TRBJ1-1; 8 bases match TRBD1. The CDR3 consists of 18 residues. V trimming: 4 bases; J trimming: 3 bases; junction bases outside the gene matches: 16. Germline lookup yields CDR1 KGHSH and CDR2 LQKENI. CDR3 region: CASSLLVWGPDRDTEAFF. CDR3 nucleotides: TGTGCCAGCTCACTTTTGGTTTGGGGACCGGACAGGGACACTGAAGCTTTCTTT. Full variable domain (missing parts from reference TRBV18 and TRBJ1-1): NAGVMQNPRHLVRRRGQEARLRCSPMKGHSHVYWYRQLPEEGLKFMVYLQKENIIDESGMPKERFSAEFPKEGPSILRIQQVVRGDSAAYFCASSLLVWGPDRDTEAFFGQGTRLTVV.

This chain connects TRBV7-2 to TRBJ1-6; maybe TRBD1 (5 bases). Germline CDR1 reads SGHTA; CDR2 reads FQGNSA. The CDR3 sequence is 16 residues long. V dropped 5 bases and J dropped 9 bases, with 20 bases sitting between them. In nucleotides, the CDR3 is TGTGCCAGCAGCCCAAACGGGGGAGGGACGGGTTCACCCCTCCACTTT. Translated, it gives CASSPNGGGTGSPLHF. The full variable domain, with the rest looked up from reference TRBV7-2 and TRBJ1-6, is GAGVSQSPSNKVTEKGKDVELRCDPISGHTALYWYRQSLGQGLEFLIYFQGNSAPDKSGLPSDRFSAERTGGSVSTLTIQRTQQEDSAVYLCASSPNGGGTGSPLHFGNGTRLTVT.

The chain links TRBV2 to TRBJ1-6, with unresolved D. CDR3 size: 14 residues. Germline CDR1 SNHLY, CDR2 FYNNEI. Trimming took off 6 bases at V and 6 bases at J, with 12 bases between the two ends. This CDR3 is CASSPGGSNSPLHF. The CDR3 DNA sequence: TGTGCCAGCAGCCCCGGCGGGAGTAATTCACCCCTCCACTTT.

The gene calls are TRBV27 and TRBJ2-2, with D unresolved. CDR3 size: 13 residues. Deletions cut 1 base from V and 5 bases from J, with 5 bases between. Germline values: CDR1 MNHEY, CDR2 SMNVEV (reference sequence). The CDR3 bases are TGTGCCAGCAGTTTATTCAGGACCGGGGAGCTGTTTTTT. It specifies CASSLFRTGELFF.

In its sample, this clone was seen once. This chain uses TRBV18 with TRBJ2-1; D is unclear. The CDR3 extends over 14 amino acids. Trimming left V 0 bases short and J 9 bases short, with 12 bases between. Germline V lookup: CDR1 KGHSH, CDR2 LQKENI. The CDR3 is CASSPPKASGEQFF. The CDR3 bases are TGTGCCAGCTCACCACCGAAGGCGTCCGGTGAGCAGTTCTTC.

The chain carries TRBV9 and TRBJ2-2; TRBD2 is a possible D gene (6 bases). CDR3 length: 14 residues. V lost 4 bases to trimming and J lost 7 bases, with 14 bases between them. CDR1 SGDLS and CDR2 YYNGEE come from the germline V gene. CDR3 in DNA: TGTGCCAGCAGCTCATTAGCGGTGAACGGGGAGCTGTTTTTT. This encodes CASSSLAVNGELFF. The full variable domain, in which reference TRBV9 and TRBJ2-2 provide the parts outside the CDR3, is DSGVTQTPKHLITATGQRVTLRCSPRSGDLSVYWYQQSLDQGLQFLIQYYNGEERAKGNILERFSAQQFPDLHSELNLSSLELGDSALYFCASSSLAVNGELFFGEGSRLTVL.

The chain has TRBV9 and TRBJ2-1; D may be TRBD1 or TRBD2 (5 bases each). The CDR3 has 14 amino acids. V gave up 8 bases and J gave up 4 bases, with 16 bases separating them. Germline V gene data show CDR1 as SGDLS and CDR2 as YYNGEE. In DNA, the CDR3 is TGTGCCAGTGGGGTGGGGCGGGCATACAATGAGCAGTTCTTC. It yields the protein CASGVGRAYNEQFF.

The rearrangement links TRBV6-5 to TRBJ1-1; D is uncertain. The V and J ends lost 6 bases and 5 bases respectively, with 7 bases between them. Germline loops: CDR1 MNHEY, CDR2 SVGAGI. The length of the CDR3 is 11 residues. Here the CDR3 DNA reads TGTGCCAGCAGCCAGGAGACTGAAGCTTTCTTT. This codes for CASSQETEAFF.

This clone was observed many times. The chain carries TRBV19 and TRBJ1-5; possible D gene TRBD1, 6 bases. The V gene lost 3 bases and the J gene lost 2 bases, with 14 bases spanning the gap. The CDR3 runs to 16 residues. Germline CDR1 LNHDA, CDR2 SQIVND (reference sequence). DNA of the CDR3: TGTGCCAGTAGTATGGGTGACAGGCTAGGCAATCAGCCCCAGCATTTT. Residues: CASSMGDRLGNQPQHF. The entire variable domain, with the rest obtained from reference TRBV19 and TRBJ1-5, is as follows: DGGITQSPKYLFRKEGQNVTLSCEQNLNHDAMYWYRQDPGQGLRLIYYSQIVNDFQKGDIAEGYSVSREKKESFPLTVTSAQKNPTAFYLCASSMGDRLGNQPQHFGDGTRLSIL.

J is TRBJ2-7 and V is TRBV5-1; D perhaps matches TRBD2 (5 bases). This CDR3 is 15 amino acids long. The V and J ends lost 1 base and 7 bases respectively, with 18 bases between them. Germline V gene sequence: CDR1 SGHRS, CDR2 YFSETQ. The CDR3 DNA is TGCGCCAGCAGCTTGAGTGCGGTAGCGTCGCCAGAGCAGTACTTC. Encoded protein: CASSLSAVASPEQYF. Complete variable domain (other parts from reference TRBV5-1 and TRBJ2-7): KAGVTQTPRYLIKTRGQQVTLSCSPISGHRSVSWYQQTPGQGLQFLFEYFSETQRNKGNFPGRFSGRQFSNSRSEMNVSTLELGDSALYLCASSLSAVASPEQYFGPGTRLTVT.

V and J are TRBV27 and TRBJ1-1; TRBD1 agrees at 7 bases. CDR3 length: 15 residues. The germline CDR1 and CDR2 sequences are MNHEY and SMNVEV (reference sequence). Trimming took 1 base from V and 1 from J; bases not matched to a gene: 3. The chain's CDR3 is CASSLWEGANTEAFF. The CDR3 DNA is TGTGCCAGCAGTTTATGGGAGGGGGCGAACACTGAAGCTTTCTTT.

V and J are TRBV7-2 and TRBJ2-3, with 8 nucleotides matching TRBD2. CDR3 size: 16 residues. Germline V gives CDR1 SGHTA, CDR2 FQGNSA. Losses at the gene ends were 4 bases for V and 4 bases for J; bases not matched to a gene: 10. The CDR3 spells CASSSSGSGIADTQYF. DNA for the CDR3: TGTGCCAGCAGCTCCAGCGGGAGCGGGATCGCAGATACGCAGTATTTT.

The J gene is TRBJ2-7, the V gene TRBV7-6, with TRBD2 identical over 8 bases. Trimming removed 5 bases from V and 2 bases from J; junction bases left unmatched: 11. Germline V gene data show CDR1 as SGHVS and CDR2 as FNYEAQ. This CDR3 is 16 amino acids long. The CDR3 reads CASSPSGGRAAYEQYF. The CDR3 DNA reads TGTGCCAGCAGCCCCTCGGGAGGGCGGGCCGCCTACGAGCAGTACTTC.

The V and J genes are TRBV4-2 and TRBJ1-2; D unresolved. This CDR3 is 15 amino acids long. Trimming cost V 4 bases and J 0 bases, with 12 bases left between them. Looked up from germline, CDR1 is LGHNA and CDR2 is YNFKEQ. Written as DNA, the CDR3 is TGTGCCAGCAGCCCCCGGGCCACGACTAACTATGGCTACACCTTC. It translates to CASSPRATTNYGYTF.

The chain joins TRBV28 to TRBJ1-5, with D hard to call. V was cut by 5 bases and J by 10 bases, with 9 bases left in between. The CDR3 length is 11 residues. Germline loops: CDR1 MDHEN, CDR2 SYDVKM. The CDR3 bases are TGTGCCAGCAGTAACCGGGTACCCCAGCATTTT. Protein sequence: CASSNRVPQHF.

The V and J genes are TRBV18 and TRBJ2-3, with D perhaps matching TRBD1 (6 bases). The CDR3 runs to 15 residues. CDR1 KGHSH and CDR2 LQKENI come from the germline V gene. V lost 2 bases and J 5 bases, leaving 14 bases between the germline ends. CDR3 bases: TGTGCCAGCTCACCAATAGAAAGGGGGTTAGATACGCAGTATTTT. It is translated as CASSPIERGLDTQYF.

This chain connects TRBV6-6 to TRBJ2-7; D is perhaps TRBD1 or TRBD2 (6 bases each). Germline CDR1 MNHNY, CDR2 SVGAGI (reference sequence). Trimming cost V 6 bases and J 2 bases, with 17 bases left between them. The CDR3 runs 15 residues. This CDR3 is CASSPFSGAAYEQYF. The CDR3 DNA reads as TGTGCCAGCAGCCCCTTCTCGGGGGCGGCCTACGAGCAGTACTTC.

The chain joins TRBV11-2 to TRBJ1-5; 10 bases agree with TRBD1. Germline-derived CDR1 and CDR2 are SGHAT and FQNNGV. Trimming cost V 6 bases and J 4 bases; bases outside gene matches: 6. The CDR3 runs to 15 residues. CDR3 sequence: CASSRPGQGNQPQHF. DNA for the CDR3: TGTGCCAGCAGTCGCCCGGGACAGGGGAATCAGCCCCAGCATTTT.

The chain employs TRBV10-1 and TRBJ1-3; D remains unclear. The CDR3 has 16 amino acids. Trimming took off 5 bases at V and 0 bases at J, with 14 bases between the two ends. Germline V CDR1 and CDR2: WNHNN, SYGVQD (reference sequence). The CDR3 DNA follows: TGCGCCAGCAGTTTGGAGGGTCAGAGCTCTGGAAACACCATATATTTT. As protein: CASSLEGQSSGNTIYF.

This chain joins TRBV9 and TRBJ1-2; weak D call: TRBD1 (5 bases). Trimming cost V 7 bases and J 1 base, with 26 bases left between them. The length of the CDR3 is 18 residues. Germline CDR1 SGDLS, CDR2 YYNGEE. Written as DNA, the CDR3 is TGTGCCAGCGGAGAGGTGGGGAGTCCCCTTCAGGGTAACTATGGCTACACCTTC. Protein sequence: CASGEVGSPLQGNYGYTF.

The chain recombines TRBV5-1 with TRBJ1-2; D call uncertain. V was clipped by 0 bases and J by 0 bases, with 6 bases between them. The V gene's germline CDR1 is SGHRS and CDR2 YFSETQ. The CDR3 length is 14 residues. Here the CDR3 DNA reads TGCGCCAGCAGCTTGGAGGGCACTAACTATGGCTACACCTTC. This encodes CASSLEGTNYGYTF. The variable domain in full, completed from reference TRBV5-1 and TRBJ1-2, reads KAGVTQTPRYLIKTRGQQVTLSCSPISGHRSVSWYQQTPGQGLQFLFEYFSETQRNKGNFPGRFSGRQFSNSRSEMNVSTLELGDSALYLCASSLEGTNYGYTFGSGTRLTVV.

This chain joins TRBV30 and TRBJ2-7; no definite D call. Trimming stripped 0 bases from V and 0 bases from J, with 3 bases between. Germline CDR1 reads GTSNPN; CDR2 reads SVGIG (reference sequence). The CDR3 contains 12 residues. The CDR3 region is CAWSVSSYEQYF. CDR3 coding DNA: TGTGCCTGGAGTGTCAGCTCCTACGAGCAGTACTTC.

This clone has more than one count but fewer than ten. This chain joins TRBV10-3 and TRBJ2-1; TRBD2 agrees at 11 bases. CDR3 size: 16 residues. Trimming removed 6 bases from V and 8 bases from J; junction bases left unmatched: 12. CDR1 and CDR2 (germline): ENHRY, SYGVKD. CDR3 protein: CAIRPTLAGDADEQFF. Written as DNA, the CDR3 is TGTGCCATCAGACCGACACTAGCGGGGGATGCGGATGAGCAGTTCTTC.

This rearrangement joins TRBV9 to TRBJ1-4; D not certain. The length of the CDR3 is 14 residues. Germline loops: CDR1 SGDLS, CDR2 YYNGEE. V lost 2 bases and J 2 bases, leaving 7 bases between the germline ends. CDR3 amino acids: CASSVGRTNEKLFF. CDR3 DNA: TGTGCCAGCAGCGTTGGGAGGACTAATGAAAAACTGTTTTTT.

The chain has TRBV28 and TRBJ1-2; 7 positions agree with TRBD1. Germline lookup yields CDR1 MDHEN and CDR2 SYDVKM. The CDR3 runs to 12 residues. V was clipped by 10 bases and J by 8 bases; unmatched bases: 10. DNA of the CDR3: TGTGCCATCACAGACAGGGCAAGCGGCTACACCTTC. Translating it yields CAITDRASGYTF.

The chain is built from TRBV18 and TRBJ2-5; no clear D gene. Looked up from germline, CDR1 is KGHSH and CDR2 is LQKENI. This CDR3 comprises 15 residues. Between the trimmed V and J ends, which lost 0 bases and 1 base, there was a span of 9 bases. CDR3 in amino acids: CASSPPSRPQETQYF. CDR3 bases: TGTGCCAGCTCACCACCTAGCAGACCCCAAGAGACCCAGTACTTC.

This clone was detected only once. This chain joins TRBV5-4 and TRBJ1-2; D uncertain. Germline CDR1 and CDR2: SGHNT and YYREEE (reference sequence). The CDR3 is 15 residues long. V was trimmed by 4 bases and J by 4 bases, leaving 17 bases between them. CDR3: CASSQQASSLYGYTF. The DNA for the CDR3 is TGTGCCAGCAGCCAGCAGGCATCAAGCCTCTATGGCTACACCTTC.

The rearrangement links TRBV2 to TRBJ2-7; D possibly uses TRBD1 or TRBD2 (5 bases each). Germline CDR1 reads SNHLY; CDR2 reads FYNNEI. The CDR3 has 14 amino acids. Between the trimmed V and J ends, which lost 4 bases and 4 bases, there was a span of 14 bases. This CDR3 reads CASSVRGIQYEQYF. Written as DNA, the CDR3 is TGTGCCAGCAGTGTTCGGGGCATACAATACGAGCAGTACTTC.

The J gene is TRBJ2-2, the V gene TRBV5-6; 7 nucleotides line up with TRBD1. This CDR3 region has 17 residues. Germline loops: CDR1 SGHDT, CDR2 YYEEEE. The V segment lost 1 base and the J segment 2 bases; nucleotides outside the gene matches: 8. The CDR3 DNA follows: TGTGCCAGCAGCTTGAGGACGACAGGGCGAAACACCGGGGAGCTGTTTTTT. Its translation is CASSLRTTGRNTGELFF.

As to this clone: A read error may be the cause here, since a much bigger clone is one base away. V and J are TRBV7-4 and TRBJ2-1; no clear D gene. Germline lookup yields CDR1 SGHVT and CDR2 SQSDAQ. V was clipped by 5 bases and J by 0 bases, with 11 bases between them. The CDR3 is made up of 15 amino acids. CDR3 coding DNA: TGTGCCAGCAGCCAAGAACTCAGCTCCTACAATGAGCAGTTCTTC. Its protein is CASSQELSSYNEQFF.